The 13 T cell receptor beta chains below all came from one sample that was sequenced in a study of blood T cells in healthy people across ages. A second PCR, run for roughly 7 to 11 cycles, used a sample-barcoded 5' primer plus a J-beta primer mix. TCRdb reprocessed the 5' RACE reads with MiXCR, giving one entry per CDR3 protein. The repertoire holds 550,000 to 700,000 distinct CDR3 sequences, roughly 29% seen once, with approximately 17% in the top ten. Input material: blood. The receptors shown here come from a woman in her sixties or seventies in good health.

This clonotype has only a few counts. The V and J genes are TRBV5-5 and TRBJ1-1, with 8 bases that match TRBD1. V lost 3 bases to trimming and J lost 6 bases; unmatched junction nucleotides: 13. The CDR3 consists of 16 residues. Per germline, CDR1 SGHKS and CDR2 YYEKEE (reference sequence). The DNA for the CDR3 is TGTGCCAGCAGCTCCTGGCTGGGACAGGATAGCGCTGAAGCTTTCTTT. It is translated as CASSSWLGQDSAEAFF.

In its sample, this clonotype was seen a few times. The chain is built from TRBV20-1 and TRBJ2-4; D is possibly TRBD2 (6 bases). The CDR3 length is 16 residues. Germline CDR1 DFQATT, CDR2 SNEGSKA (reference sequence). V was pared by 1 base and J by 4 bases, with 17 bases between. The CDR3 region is CSARVQSAEGKNIQYF. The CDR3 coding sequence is TGCAGTGCTAGAGTTCAGTCGGCGGAGGGTAAAAACATTCAGTACTTC.

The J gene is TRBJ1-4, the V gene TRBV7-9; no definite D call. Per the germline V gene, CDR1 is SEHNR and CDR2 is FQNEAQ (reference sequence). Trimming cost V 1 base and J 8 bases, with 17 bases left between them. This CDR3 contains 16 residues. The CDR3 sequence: CASSLGSGRIEEKLFF. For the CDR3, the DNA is TGTGCCAGCAGCTTAGGGTCCGGCAGGATCGAGGAAAAACTGTTTTTT. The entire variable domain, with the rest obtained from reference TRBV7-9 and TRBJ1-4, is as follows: DTGVSQNPRHKITKRGQNVTFRCDPISEHNRLYWYRQTLGQGPEFLTYFQNEAQLEKSRLLSDRFSAERPKGSFSTLEIQRTEQGDSAMYLCASSLGSGRIEEKLFFGSGTQLSVL.

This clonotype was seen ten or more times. CDR3 protein: CASSQDLKGGETQYF. The CDR3 nucleotides are TGCGCCAGCAGCCAAGATCTCAAAGGTGGAGAGACCCAGTACTTC. The J gene is TRBJ2-5, the V gene TRBV4-3, with no clear D. The CDR3 is made up of 15 amino acids. Germline assignment: CDR1 LGHNA and CDR2 YSLEER. V lost 0 bases and J lost 4, with 12 bases in between.

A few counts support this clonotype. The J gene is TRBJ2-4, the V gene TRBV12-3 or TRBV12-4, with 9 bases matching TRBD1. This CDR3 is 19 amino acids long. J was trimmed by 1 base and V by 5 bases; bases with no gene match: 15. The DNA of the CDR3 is TGTGCCAGCAGTCAGCGAACAGGGGGCGGAGGGTCGGCCAAAAACATTCAGTACTTC. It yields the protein CASSQRTGGGGSAKNIQYF.

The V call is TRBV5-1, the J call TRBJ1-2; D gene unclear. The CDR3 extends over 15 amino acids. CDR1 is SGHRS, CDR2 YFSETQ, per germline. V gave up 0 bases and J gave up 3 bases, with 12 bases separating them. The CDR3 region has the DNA TGCGCCAGCAGCTTGGGTTTGGACTCAGACTATGGCTACACCTTC. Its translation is CASSLGLDSDYGYTF.

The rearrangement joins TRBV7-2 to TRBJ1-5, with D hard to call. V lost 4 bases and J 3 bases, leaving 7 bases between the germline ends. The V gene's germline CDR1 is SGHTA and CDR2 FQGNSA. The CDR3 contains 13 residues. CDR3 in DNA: TGTGCCAGCAGCTACCAGGACAATCAGCCCCAGCATTTT. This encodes CASSYQDNQPQHF.

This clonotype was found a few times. The CDR3 DNA is TGTGCCAGCAGCTTGGTGGGAGAGTCAGGGACCCAGTACTTC. Residues: CASSLVGESGTQYF. This sequence joins TRBV5-6 and TRBJ2-5, with D possibly being TRBD2 (5 bases). V was trimmed by 0 bases and J by 7 bases, leaving 13 bases between them. This CDR3 region has 14 residues. Per germline, CDR1 SGHDT and CDR2 YYEEEE.

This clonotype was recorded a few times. CDR3 sequence reads: CASRTGGLQETQYF. As DNA, the CDR3 is TGTGCCAGCAGGACGGGGGGGCTGCAAGAGACCCAGTACTTC. The chain uses TRBV2 and TRBJ2-5; 8 bases map to TRBD2. The V segment lost 6 bases and the J segment 2 bases; nucleotides outside the gene matches: 5. From germline, CDR1 is SNHLY and CDR2 FYNNEI. The CDR3 has 14 amino acids. Combining the CDR3 with reference TRBV2 and TRBJ2-5 gives the whole variable domain EPEVTQTPSHQVTQMGQEVILRCVPISNHLYFYWYRQILGQKVEFLVSFYNNEISEKSEIFDDQFSVERPDGSNFTLKIRSTKLEDSAMYFCASRTGGLQETQYFGPGTRLLVL.

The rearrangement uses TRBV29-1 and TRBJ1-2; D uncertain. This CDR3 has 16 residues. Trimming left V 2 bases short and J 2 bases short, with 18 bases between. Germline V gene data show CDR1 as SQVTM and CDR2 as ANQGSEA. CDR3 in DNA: TGCAGCGTTGAAAATCGACGAGGAGGTCGAAACTATGGCTACACCTTC. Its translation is CSVENRRGGRNYGYTF. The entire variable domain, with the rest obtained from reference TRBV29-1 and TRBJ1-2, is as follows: SAVISQKPSRDICQRGTSLTIQCQVDSQVTMMFWYRQQPGQSLTLIATANQGSEATYESGFVIDKFPISRPNLTFSTLTVSNMSPEDSSIYLCSVENRRGGRNYGYTFGSGTRLTVV.

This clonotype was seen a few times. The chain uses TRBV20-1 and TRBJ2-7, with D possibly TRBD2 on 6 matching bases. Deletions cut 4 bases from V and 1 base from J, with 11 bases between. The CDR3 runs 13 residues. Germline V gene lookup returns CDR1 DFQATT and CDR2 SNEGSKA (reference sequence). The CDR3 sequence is CSAKGLGSYEQYF. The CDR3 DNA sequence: TGCAGTGCTAAGGGACTGGGATCCTACGAGCAGTACTTC.

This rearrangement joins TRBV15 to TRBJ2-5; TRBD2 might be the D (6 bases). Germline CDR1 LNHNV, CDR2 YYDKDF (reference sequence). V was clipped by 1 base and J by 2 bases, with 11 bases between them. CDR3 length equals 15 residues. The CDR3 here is CATSRGGVAQETQYF. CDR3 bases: TGTGCCACCAGCAGAGGGGGGGTAGCACAAGAGACCCAGTACTTC.

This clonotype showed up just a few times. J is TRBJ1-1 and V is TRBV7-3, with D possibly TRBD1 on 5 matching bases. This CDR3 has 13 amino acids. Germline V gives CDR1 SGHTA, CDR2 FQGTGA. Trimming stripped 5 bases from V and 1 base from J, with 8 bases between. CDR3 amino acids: CASSPDTNTEAFF. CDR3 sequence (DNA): TGTGCCAGCAGCCCGGACACGAACACTGAAGCTTTCTTT.